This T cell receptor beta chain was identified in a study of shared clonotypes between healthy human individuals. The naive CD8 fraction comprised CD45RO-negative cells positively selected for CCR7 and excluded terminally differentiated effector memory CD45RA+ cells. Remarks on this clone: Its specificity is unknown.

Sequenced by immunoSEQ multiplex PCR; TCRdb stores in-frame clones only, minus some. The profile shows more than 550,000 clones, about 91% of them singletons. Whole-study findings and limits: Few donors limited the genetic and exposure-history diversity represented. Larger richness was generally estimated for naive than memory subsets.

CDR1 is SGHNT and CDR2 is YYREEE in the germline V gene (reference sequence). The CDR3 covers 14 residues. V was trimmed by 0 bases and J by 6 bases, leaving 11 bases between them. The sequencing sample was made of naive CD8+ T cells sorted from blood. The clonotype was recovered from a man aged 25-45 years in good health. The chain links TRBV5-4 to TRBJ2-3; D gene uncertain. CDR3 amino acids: CASSLGGSVDTQYF. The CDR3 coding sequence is TGTGCCAGCAGCTTGGGTGGTTCTGTTGATACGCAGTATTTT.